This TCR beta chain was recovered during a study of blood T cell repertoires in COVID-19. The data were produced by immunoSEQ multiplex PCR, yet TCRdb's version contains in-frame clones alone and is incomplete. The sample holds approximately 350,000 clones, roughly 90% seen once. Trimming cost V 4 bases and J 6 bases; bases outside gene matches: 16. Germline V gene lookup returns CDR1 SGHKS and CDR2 YYEKEE (reference sequence). The CDR3 spans 17 residues. The TCR originated in a woman in her twenties or thirties with COVID-19, enrolled during active disease. J is TRBJ2-7 and V is TRBV5-5, with 10 bases lining up with TRBD1. The sample comprised peripheral blood. The CDR3 DNA follows: TGTGCCAGCAGCACCGGGACAGGGGAACTTTTGACATCCGAGCAGTACTTC. This encodes CASSTGTGELLTSEQYF.